This TCR beta chain was identified during a study of T cells in Graves' hyperthyroidism and ophthalmopathy (dated by TCRdb to the late 2010s). Some background on the complete study: Peripheral blood samples were taken at the time of initial diagnosis, prior to any treatment. After blood sampling, hyperthyroidism patients were treated with methimazole at a starting dose of 30 mg daily, and ophthalmopathy patients were treated with high-dose intravenous methylprednisolone. TCR V-J signatures able to tell the groups apart were searched for in a discovery cohort of 95 to 100 patients, of whom over 40 had Graves' ophthalmopathy and 57 had stable Graves' hyperthyroidism. The roughly 91 discovery patients were randomly divided into training and test sets at a 7:3 ratio. Thyroid tissue and blood T-cell repertoires from six Graves' hyperthyroidism patients were also compared in the study. The paper reports TCR Vbeta CDR3 sequencing of over 120 peripheral blood samples: approximately 43 ophthalmopathy, about 75 hyperthyroidism and about 17 progressor patients. Prospective prediction of ophthalmopathy was tested in an independent validation cohort of 18 to 20 hyperthyroidism patients and 15 to 17 patients who later progressed to ophthalmopathy.

Based on the germline V gene, the CDR1 and CDR2 sequences are SGHTA and FQGNSA. V loses 2 bases of germline sequence and J loses 3 bases, and the interval between the two ends is 11 bases. The CDR3, from cysteine to phenylalanine, totals 15 residues. Only the CDR3 DNA stays, 45 bases, in frame from base 1. This clonotype showed up just a few times. Its antigen remains undetermined. Within one base of it there is no much larger clone, and no base qualities were kept. The TCR beta CDR3 regions were amplified from the RNA transcripts. The TCR CDR3 was subjected to a first round of RT-PCR using the HTBI primer set and the Qiagen OneStep RT-PCR kit. Libraries were constructed in a second round of multiplex PCR, after which size selection and purification were performed. The libraries were sequenced on an Illumina HiSeq2000 using paired-end 100 bp reads. Regarding the original processing steps: SOAPnuke was used to process the raw data, throwing out any read that contained adapters or uncalled bases, had a mean Phred below 15, or lacked an exact constant-primer or identifier match. COPE v1.2.5 was used to merge high-quality paired reads, and clonotypes were defined as unique nucleotide sequences. MiTCR v1.1 was used to align clonotypes to the IMGT TRBV, TRBD and TRBJ reference segments. Analysis was restricted to V-J combinations with a frequency above 0.0001, which covered roughly 99% of repertoires. The TCS score was defined as F50 (clonal expansion) divided by E x V (chaos), with BLOSUM62-based TCRdist calculated between CDR3 peptides within each V-J. Welch's t-statistics and random forest reduced 514 V-J features to about 13, which were used in a naive Bayes classifier (R e1071). TCRdb reworked the public reads: Q25 trimming with fastp, MiXCR clone assembly, productive beta chains retained. One record per CDR3 amino acid sequence lists the most common genes and DNA. The V and J calls, along with clone size, are taken from TCRdb and not from the paper's own processing. This sample gives about 510,000 distinct CDR3 sequences in total; 12% to 15% of them show up just once. The top ten constitute about 15% of the sample.

Stable Graves' hyperthyroidism was defined as no progression to ophthalmopathy during 18 months of follow-up. Hyperthyroidism patients were aged 18 to 65 years and newly diagnosed, with disease duration of less than 2 months. The study excluded patients with uncontrolled infections, other autoimmune diseases, pregnancy or lactation. Diagnoses relied on clinical symptoms, serum thyroxine and TRAb, thyroid ultrasound and orbital computed tomography. PBMCs were separated from approximately 9.9 ml of fresh peripheral blood using Ficoll-Paque density gradient centrifugation. Total RNA was extracted with Trizol reagent, and quality was checked on an Agilent 2100 Bioanalyzer. What the authors observed across the whole study: Most expanded thyroid clonotypes (frequency above 0.001) were also detected in blood, suggesting blood repertoires may reflect thyroid immune responses. A model built on a 13 V-J signature distinguished ophthalmopathy from stable hyperthyroidism, reaching 87.88% sensitivity and 81.08% specificity in cross-validation and 80%/75% in testing. In validation, the model predicted progression to ophthalmopathy with about 71% sensitivity and approximately 74% specificity, a median of around 6.6 months before onset. No statistical method was used to set the sample size in advance, and investigators knew the group allocation.

The chain is assembled from TRBV7-2 and TRBJ1-5; TRBD1 is a weak D gene call, 6 bases matching. The sequence derives from a woman in her thirties or forties with Graves' hyperthyroidism. Material for sequencing was blood. DNA sequence: TGTGCCAGCAGCTTAACGACAGGTCTCAATCAGCCCCAGCATTTT. It specifies CASSLTTGLNQPQHF.